This T cell receptor beta chain was sequenced for a study of blood T cell repertoires in COVID-19. The method was immunoSEQ multiplex PCR; TCRdb's version includes in-frame clones alone and lacks a portion of them. The sample carries under 200,000 clones, approximately 86% recorded once. Germline-derived CDR1 and CDR2 are MDHEN and SYDVKM. This CDR3 has 14 residues. With 10 bases clipped from V and 5 bases from J, the junction kept 11 bases outside the gene matches. The sample was peripheral blood. This TCR was recovered from a man aged 55 to 69 with COVID-19, enrolled during active disease. This chain links TRBV28 with TRBJ1-2, with 9 nucleotides matching TRBD1. Here the CDR3 DNA reads TGTGCCATCGACGTCGGGACAGGGAATTATGGCTACACCTTC. Protein product: CAIDVGTGNYGYTF.